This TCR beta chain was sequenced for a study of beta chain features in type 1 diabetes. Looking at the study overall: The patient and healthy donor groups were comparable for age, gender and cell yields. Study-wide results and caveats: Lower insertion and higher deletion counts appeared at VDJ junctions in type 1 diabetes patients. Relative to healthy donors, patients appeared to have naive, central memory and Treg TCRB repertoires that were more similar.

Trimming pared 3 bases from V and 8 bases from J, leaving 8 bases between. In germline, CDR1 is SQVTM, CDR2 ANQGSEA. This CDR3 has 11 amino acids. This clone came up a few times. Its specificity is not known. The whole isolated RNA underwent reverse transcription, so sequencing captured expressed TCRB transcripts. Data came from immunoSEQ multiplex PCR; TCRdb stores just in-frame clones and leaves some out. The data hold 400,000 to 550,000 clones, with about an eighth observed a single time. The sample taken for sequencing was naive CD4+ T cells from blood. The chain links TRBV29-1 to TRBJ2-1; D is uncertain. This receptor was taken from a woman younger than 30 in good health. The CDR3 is CSVDSGDEQFF. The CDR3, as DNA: TGCAGCGTTGATAGTGGCGATGAGCAGTTCTTC.